This entry lists 18 T cell receptor beta chains sequenced from one sample in a study of shared clonotypes between healthy human individuals (dated by TCRdb to 2020 to 2021). The library came from the immunoSEQ multiplex PCR assay. As stored in TCRdb, this immuneACCESS dataset retains in-frame rearrangements with V and J assigned. A fraction of the clones does not appear; measured against another copy, unresolved V genes explain less than half of the discrepancy, and the remainder lacks a known reason. For this sample the table gives under 1 million clones, of which more than 85% were detected only once. The ten largest make up 24% of the sample. CD8 naive samples were obtained by positive selection for CCR7 among CD45RO-negative cells, yielding a CD45RA+CCR7+ population from which TemRA cells were excluded. The sample was naive CD8+ T cells sorted from blood. In light of the paper, this sample's cell subset or site label describes: CD45RA+CCR7+. The receptors shown here come from a man aged 25-45 years in good health.

The genes are TRBV9 and TRBJ2-7, with 11 bases that match TRBD2. The length of the CDR3 is 18 residues. Per the germline V gene, CDR1 is SGDLS and CDR2 is YYNGEE. V shed 4 bases and J 2 bases; nucleotides not matched to a gene: 14. DNA for the CDR3: TGTGCCAGCAGCCCTAACCCCACCGGGACTAGCGGCACCTACGAGCAGTACTTC. Amino acid sequence: CASSPNPTGTSGTYEQYF.

This chain links TRBV19 with TRBJ2-7; either TRBD1 or TRBD2 may supply D (5 bases each). From germline, CDR1 is LNHDA and CDR2 SQIVND (reference sequence). Deletions cut 3 bases from V and 2 bases from J, with 11 bases between. The CDR3 runs to 14 residues. CDR3 amino acids: CASSMTGPPYEQYF. The DNA for the CDR3 is TGTGCCAGTAGTATGACGGGACCGCCCTACGAGCAGTACTTC.

Comment on this clone: The junction differs from germline at one of its ends, possibly a read error. The chain joins TRBV7-9 to TRBJ1-2; tentative D call: TRBD1 (6 bases). CDR1 SEHNR and CDR2 FQNEAQ come from the germline V gene (reference sequence). CDR3 length: 11 residues. DNA for the CDR3: TGTGCCAGCAGCTTAGCGGACAGAAACAACTTC. Encoded protein: CASSLADRNNF. Filled out from reference TRBV7-9 and TRBJ1-2, the complete variable domain reads DTGVSQNPRHKITKRGQNVTFRCDPISEHNRLYWYRQTLGQGPEFLTYFQNEAQLEKSRLLSDRFSAERPKGSFSTLEIQRTEQGDSAMYLCASSLADRNNFGSGTRLTVV.

CDR3 loop: CASSLGTGGNEQFF. Written as DNA, the CDR3 is TGTGCCAGCAGCTTGGGAACAGGGGGCAATGAGCAGTTCTTC. The chain joins TRBV5-4 to TRBJ2-1; TRBD1 matches 8 bases. The trim removed 0 bases at V and 6 bases at J, leaving 2 bases unmatched. The CDR3 extends over 14 amino acids. CDR1 and CDR2 (germline): SGHNT, YYREEE (reference sequence). Full variable domain (missing parts from reference TRBV5-4 and TRBJ2-1): ETGVTQSPTHLIKTRGQQVTLRCSSQSGHNTVSWYQQALGQGPQFIFQYYREEENGRGNFPPRFSGLQFPNYSSELNVNALELDDSALYLCASSLGTGGNEQFFGPGTRLTVL.

The sample holds one count of this clone. The chain combines TRBV5-6 with TRBJ2-5, with 8 bases identical to TRBD1. Germline V gives CDR1 SGHDT, CDR2 YYEEEE. This CDR3 has 15 amino acids. J lost 7 bases, V lost 4 bases, and 12 bases had no gene match. The CDR3, as DNA: TGTGCCAGCAGCGGCGATAACACAGGGGGGTGGACCCAGTACTTC. Translating it yields CASSGDNTGGWTQYF.

The V and J genes are TRBV28 and TRBJ2-7; 8 nucleotides line up with TRBD1. This CDR3 is built from 16 residues. Unmatched junction bases numbered 13, after V lost 6 bases and J lost 3 bases. CDR1 and CDR2 (germline): MDHEN, SYDVKM. The CDR3 spells CASSPPSGTGYYEQYF. CDR3 bases: TGTGCCAGCAGCCCCCCTTCCGGGACAGGTTACTACGAGCAGTACTTC.

The chain recombines TRBV27 with TRBJ2-6; D not certain. The CDR3 has 15 residues. CDR1 and CDR2 (germline): MNHEY, SMNVEV (reference sequence). V dropped 3 bases and J dropped 0 bases, with 6 bases sitting between them. The CDR3 is CASSLVNSGANVLTF. The CDR3 DNA reads TGTGCCAGCAGTTTGGTTAACTCTGGGGCCAACGTCCTGACTTTC.

The chain combines TRBV9 with TRBJ1-5, with D uncertain. V lost 1 base, J lost 4 bases, and 9 bases lay in between. This CDR3 has 14 amino acids. The germline gives CDR1 SGDLS, CDR2 YYNGEE. Here the CDR3 DNA reads TGTGCCAGCAGCGTACAGGATCTAAATCAGCCCCAGCATTTT. This encodes CASSVQDLNQPQHF.

V gene TRBV6-1 combines with J gene TRBJ1-1, with 7 bases aligning to TRBD1. CDR1 MNHNS and CDR2 SASEGT come from the germline V gene. The CDR3 has 19 amino acids. V shed 2 bases, J shed 5 bases, and the junction held 20 bases outside the gene matches. This CDR3 reads CASSETTKGGVTGRTEAFF. DNA of the CDR3: TGTGCCAGCAGTGAAACTACTAAGGGTGGGGTGACAGGGCGAACTGAAGCTTTCTTT.

The chain links TRBV4-1 to TRBJ1-5; no definite D call. V lost 0 bases and J 0 bases, leaving 15 bases between the germline ends. CDR3 length: 18 residues. Germline CDR1 MGHRA, CDR2 YSYEKL. In nucleotides, the CDR3 is TGCGCCAGCAGCCAAGAGGTAGGAGTCCCGTATAGCAATCAGCCCCAGCATTTT. Protein product: CASSQEVGVPYSNQPQHF.

This clone appeared a few times. The germline gene is not matched at one end of the junction; a read error may be the cause. This chain joins TRBV7-7 and TRBJ2-7; 8 positions agree with TRBD1. The germline CDR1 and CDR2 sequences are SSHAT and FNYEAQ (reference sequence). CDR3 size: 12 residues. CDR3 loop: CASSPDRVEQYF. The CDR3 DNA sequence: TGTGCTAGCAGCCCGGACAGGGTCGAGCAGTACTTC. Full variable domain (missing parts from reference TRBV7-7 and TRBJ2-7): GAGVSQSPRYKVTKRGQDVTLRCDPISSHATLYWYQQALGQGPEFLTYFNYEAQPDKSGLPSDRFSAERPEGSISTLTIQRTEQRDSAMYRCASSPDRVEQYFGPGTRLTVT.

The V gene is TRBV7-9, the J gene TRBJ2-5, with TRBD2 identical over 10 bases. CDR3 size: 15 residues. Germline loops: CDR1 SEHNR, CDR2 FQNEAQ (reference sequence). After removal of 4 bases from V and 2 bases from J, the junction contained 4 bases not matched to a gene. In nucleotides, the CDR3 is TGTGCCAGCAGCTCAACTAGCGGGGATCAAGAGACCCAGTACTTC. Translating gives CASSSTSGDQETQYF. The full variable domain, in which reference TRBV7-9 and TRBJ2-5 provide the parts outside the CDR3, is DTGVSQNPRHKITKRGQNVTFRCDPISEHNRLYWYRQTLGQGPEFLTYFQNEAQLEKSRLLSDRFSAERPKGSFSTLEIQRTEQGDSAMYLCASSSTSGDQETQYFGPGTRLLVL.

Here the CDR3 reads CASSQRTSGRSSYNEQFF. In nucleotides, the CDR3 is TGTGCCAGCAGCCAACGGACTAGCGGGAGGAGCTCCTACAATGAGCAGTTCTTC. The chain has TRBV11-3 and TRBJ2-1; 14 nucleotides align to TRBD2. V trimming: 5 bases; J trimming: 0 bases; junction bases outside the gene matches: 6. The length of the CDR3 is 18 residues. In germline, CDR1 is SGHNT, CDR2 YENEEA.

The chain recombines TRBV27 with TRBJ2-1, with 7 bases fitting TRBD2. Germline CDR1 is MNHEY and CDR2 is SMNVEV (reference sequence). V shed 0 bases, J shed 4 bases, and the junction held 0 bases outside the gene matches. This CDR3 has 14 residues. DNA for the CDR3: TGTGCCAGCAGTTTATCGCGGGGGTACAATGAGCAGTTCTTC. This sequence encodes CASSLSRGYNEQFF.

The chain has TRBV28 and TRBJ1-3; tentative D call: TRBD1 (6 bases). The V gene lost 10 bases and the J gene lost 2 bases, with 12 bases spanning the gap. Per germline, CDR1 MDHEN and CDR2 SYDVKM. This CDR3 has 13 residues. The CDR3 here is CAITGTTGNTIYF. The CDR3, as DNA: TGTGCCATCACAGGGACAACTGGAAACACCATATATTTT.

V and J are TRBV30 and TRBJ2-1; 7 bases are a match to TRBD2. Germline V gene lookup returns CDR1 GTSNPN and CDR2 SVGIG (reference sequence). The CDR3 is 15 amino acids. V trimming: 2 bases; J trimming: 9 bases; junction bases outside the gene matches: 13. The CDR3 here is CAWSSRREVILEQFF. CDR3 bases: TGTGCCTGGAGTTCGCGACGGGAGGTCATCCTTGAGCAGTTCTTC.

The rearrangement joins TRBV5-5 to TRBJ2-5; D gene ambiguous. From germline, CDR1 is SGHKS and CDR2 YYEKEE (reference sequence). V shed 0 bases and J shed 5 bases, with 11 bases lying between them. The CDR3 consists of 14 residues. The CDR3 is CASSLGTRVETQYF. CDR3 nucleotide sequence: TGTGCCAGCAGCTTGGGCACTCGAGTGGAGACCCAGTACTTC.

CDR3 sequence reads: CASSFSQGQGTGELFF. The CDR3, as DNA: TGTGCCAGCAGCTTTAGTCAAGGACAGGGGACCGGGGAGCTGTTTTTT. The V and J genes are TRBV7-9 and TRBJ2-2, with 9 bases fitting TRBD1. CDR3 size: 16 residues. The J segment lost 5 bases and the V segment lost 3 bases, leaving 7 bases of the junction unmatched. Germline loops: CDR1 SEHNR, CDR2 FQNEAQ (reference sequence).